This record covers a single TCR beta chain. PCR amplification relied on 60 Vbeta primers (plus 13 Jbeta primers). Sequencing was performed with immunoSEQ multiplex PCR; in TCRdb, only in-frame clones are kept and a portion is missing. The sample carries 100,000 to 150,000 clones, roughly 9% recorded once. J was trimmed by 7 bases and V by 4 bases; bases with no gene match: 8. Germline CDR1 is SGHRS and CDR2 is YFSETQ. CDR3 size: 14 residues. These data are taken from a study of cytomegalovirus exposure and HLA in healthy donors. Material for sequencing was PBMCs. The sequence derives from a middle-aged woman in good health and CMV-seropositive. The chain employs TRBV5-1 and TRBJ1-5; 7 bases map to TRBD1. This chain's CDR3 is CASSPGQDQQPQHF. CDR3 sequence (DNA): TGCGCCAGCAGCCCAGGACAGGATCAGCAGCCCCAGCATTTT.